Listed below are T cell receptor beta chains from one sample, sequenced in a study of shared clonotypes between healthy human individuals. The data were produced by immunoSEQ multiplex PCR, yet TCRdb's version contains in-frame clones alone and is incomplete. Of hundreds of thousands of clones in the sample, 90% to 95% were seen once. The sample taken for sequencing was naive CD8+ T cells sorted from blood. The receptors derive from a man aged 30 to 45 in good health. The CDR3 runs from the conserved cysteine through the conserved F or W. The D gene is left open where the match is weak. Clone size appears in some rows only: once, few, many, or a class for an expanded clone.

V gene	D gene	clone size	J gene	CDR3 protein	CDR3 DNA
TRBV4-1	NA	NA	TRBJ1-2	CASSQVRSDYGYTF	TGCGCCAGCAGCCAAGTCCGGAGCGACTATGGCTACACCTTC
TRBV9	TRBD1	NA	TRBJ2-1	CASSGQGRQFF	TGTGCCAGCAGCGGACAGGGGAGACAGTTCTTC
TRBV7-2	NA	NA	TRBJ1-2	CASSLEAGTYGYTF	TGTGCCAGCAGCTTAGAGGCGGGAACCTATGGCTACACCTTC
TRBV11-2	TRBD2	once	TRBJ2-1	CASSTRLAGVFGNEQFF	TGTGCCAGCAGCACCCGACTAGCGGGAGTTTTTGGGAATGAGCAGTTCTTC
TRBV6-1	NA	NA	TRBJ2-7	CASISYEQYF	TGTGCCAGCATCTCCTACGAGCAGTACTTC
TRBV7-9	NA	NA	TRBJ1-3	CASSPGSGNTIYF	TGTGCCAGCAGCCCAGGGTCCGGAAACACCATATATTTT
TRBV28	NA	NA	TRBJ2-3	CASTFGAASTDTQYF	TGTGCCAGCACTTTCGGGGCTGCTAGCACAGATACGCAGTATTTT
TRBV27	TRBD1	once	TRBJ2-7	CASSAYRDRDEQYF	TGTGCCAGCAGTGCATACCGGGACAGGGACGAGCAGTACTTC
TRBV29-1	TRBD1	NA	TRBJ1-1	CSVLDRHTEAFF	TGCAGCGTTCTGGACAGGCACACTGAAGCTTTCTTT
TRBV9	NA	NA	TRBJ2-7	CASSPSPGSSYEQYF	TGTGCCAGCAGCCCATCCCCTGGGAGCTCCTACGAGCAGTACTTC
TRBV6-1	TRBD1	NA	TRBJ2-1	CASSEGDRDRAYNEQFF	TGTGCCAGCAGTGAAGGGGACCGGGACAGGGCGTACAATGAGCAGTTCTTC
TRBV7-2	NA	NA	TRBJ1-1	CASRQTAPNTEAFF	TGTGCCAGCAGGCAGACAGCCCCGAACACTGAAGCTTTCTTT
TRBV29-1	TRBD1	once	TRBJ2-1	CSVAGQGKYNEQFF	TGCAGCGTTGCGGGACAGGGGAAGTACAATGAGCAGTTCTTC
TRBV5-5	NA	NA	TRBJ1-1	CASSEGGGIPTEAFF	TGTGCCAGCAGCGAGGGAGGGGGGATCCCCACTGAAGCTTTCTTT
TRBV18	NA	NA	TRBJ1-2	CASSPNPGSSEPYGYTF	TGTGCCAGCTCACCAAACCCCGGGAGCTCTGAACCCTATGGCTACACCTTC
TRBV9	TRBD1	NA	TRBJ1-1	CASSDRGPTEAFF	TGTGCCAGCAGCGACAGGGGGCCCACTGAAGCTTTCTTT
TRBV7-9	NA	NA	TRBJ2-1	CASSLVVDYPNEQFF	TGTGCCAGCAGCTTAGTTGTGGACTACCCCAATGAGCAGTTCTTC
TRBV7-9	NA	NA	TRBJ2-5	CASRAGRVLQGTQYF	TGTGCCAGCCGGGCCGGAAGGGTTCTCCAAGGGACCCAGTACTTC
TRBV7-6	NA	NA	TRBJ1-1	CASSLSGAEAFF	TGTGCCAGCAGCTTGTCGGGGGCTGAAGCTTTCTTT
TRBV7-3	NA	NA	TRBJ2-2	CASSPDFGASNTGELFF	TGTGCCAGCAGCCCCGATTTTGGCGCGAGTAACACCGGGGAGCTGTTTTTT
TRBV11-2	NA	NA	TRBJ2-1	CASSSSDRYNEQFF	TGTGCCAGCAGCTCCTCCGACCGATACAATGAGCAGTTCTTC
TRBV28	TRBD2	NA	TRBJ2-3	CASSSGAGGYGTDTQYF	TGTGCCAGCAGTTCCGGGGCGGGAGGGTATGGTACAGATACGCAGTATTTT
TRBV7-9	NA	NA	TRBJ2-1	CASSEGRSEQFF	TGTGCCAGCAGCGAAGGCAGATCGGAGCAGTTCTTC
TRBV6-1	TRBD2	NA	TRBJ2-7	CASRFSGGSSYEQYF	TGTGCCAGCAGATTTAGCGGGGGTAGCTCCTACGAGCAGTACTTC
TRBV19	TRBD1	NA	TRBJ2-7	CASSIGQGPTYEQYF	TGTGCCAGTAGTATAGGACAGGGCCCAACCTACGAGCAGTACTTC
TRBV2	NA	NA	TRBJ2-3	CASAKGHRTDTQYF	TGTGCCAGCGCAAAGGGACACCGCACAGATACGCAGTATTTT
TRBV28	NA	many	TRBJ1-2	CASGRDYGYTF	TGTGCCAGCGGAAGGGACTATGGCTACACCTTC
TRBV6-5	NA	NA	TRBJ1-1	CASSYSNWGEAFF	TGTGCCAGCAGTTACTCCAATTGGGGGGAAGCTTTCTTT
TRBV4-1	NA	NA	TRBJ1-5	CASRLGPLDLNQPQHF	TGCGCCAGCAGACTCGGACCGTTGGATTTAAATCAGCCCCAGCATTTT
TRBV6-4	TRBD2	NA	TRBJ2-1	CASSVTSGSYNEQFF	TGTGCCAGCAGTGTGACTAGCGGGAGCTACAATGAGCAGTTCTTC
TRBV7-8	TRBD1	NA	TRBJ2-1	CASSSRQGANNEQFF	TGTGCCAGCAGCAGTAGACAGGGGGCTAATAATGAGCAGTTCTTC
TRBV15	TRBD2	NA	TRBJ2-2	CATSRDSVAGVGAGELFF	TGTGCCACCAGCAGAGATTCGGTAGCGGGAGTCGGTGCCGGGGAGCTGTTTTTT
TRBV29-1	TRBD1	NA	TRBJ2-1	CSVESGQGNYNEQFF	TGCAGCGTTGAATCGGGACAGGGAAACTACAATGAGCAGTTCTTC
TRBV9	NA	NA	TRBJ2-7	CASSPPEGTYEQYF	TGTGCCAGCAGCCCTCCAGAAGGCACCTACGAGCAGTACTTC
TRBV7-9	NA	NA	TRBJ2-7	CASSPQAGRSSYEQYF	TGTGCCAGCAGCCCTCAGGCCGGCAGAAGCTCCTACGAGCAGTACTTC
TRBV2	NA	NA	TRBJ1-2	CASSEAGGQFGYTF	TGTGCCAGCAGTGAAGCGGGGGGGCAGTTTGGCTACACCTTC
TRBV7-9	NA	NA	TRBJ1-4	CASSPPGGEREKLFF	TGTGCCAGCAGCCCACCTGGCGGGGAGAGAGAAAAACTGTTTTTT
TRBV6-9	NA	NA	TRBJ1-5	CAGGNQPQHF	TGTGCGGGAGGGAATCAGCCCCAGCATTTT
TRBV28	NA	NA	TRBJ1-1	CASSLFAGLNGEAFF	TGTGCCAGCAGTTTATTTGCAGGGTTAAATGGTGAAGCTTTCTTT
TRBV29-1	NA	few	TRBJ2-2	CSVASGNTGELFF	TGCAGCGTTGCCAGCGGGAACACCGGGGAGCTGTTTTTT
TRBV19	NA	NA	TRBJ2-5	CASTLIAGSETQYF	TGTGCCAGCACCTTAATTGCGGGTTCAGAGACCCAGTACTTC
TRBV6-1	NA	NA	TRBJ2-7	CASSDEGDEQYF	TGTGCCAGCAGTGATGAGGGGGACGAGCAGTACTTC
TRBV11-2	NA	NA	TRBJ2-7	CASSAGQSYEQYF	TGTGCCAGCAGCGCAGGACAGTCCTACGAGCAGTACTTC
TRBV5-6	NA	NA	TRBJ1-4	CASSFPRDGEKLFF	TGTGCCAGCAGCTTTCCCAGGGATGGTGAAAAACTGTTTTTT
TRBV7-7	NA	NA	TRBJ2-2	CASSLLTGELFF	TGTGCCAGCAGCTTATTGACCGGGGAGCTGTTTTTT
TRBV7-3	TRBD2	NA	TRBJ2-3	CASSSTGGITDTQYF	TGTGCCAGCAGCTCCACGGGGGGGATCACAGATACGCAGTATTTT
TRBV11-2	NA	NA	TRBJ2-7	CASSREVGYEQYF	TGTGCCAGCAGTCGAGAGGTTGGCTACGAGCAGTACTTC
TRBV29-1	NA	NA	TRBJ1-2	CSVEELGNYGYTF	TGCAGCGTTGAAGAGCTCGGTAACTATGGCTACACCTTC
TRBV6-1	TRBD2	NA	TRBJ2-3	CASSEGLAVITITDTQYF	TGTGCCAGCAGTGAAGGACTAGCGGTCATCACGATCACAGATACGCAGTATTTT
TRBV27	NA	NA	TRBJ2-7	CASSLSSMGSSYEQYF	TGTGCCAGCAGTTTATCCTCTATGGGGTCCTCCTACGAGCAGTACTTC
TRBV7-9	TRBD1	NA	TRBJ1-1	CASSSGQGKTEAFF	TGTGCCAGCAGCAGTGGACAGGGTAAAACTGAAGCTTTCTTT
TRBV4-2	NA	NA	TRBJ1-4	CASSQENLPTNEKLFF	TGTGCCAGCAGCCAAGAAAATCTTCCAACTAATGAAAAACTGTTTTTT
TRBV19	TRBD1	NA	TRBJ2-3	CASAQPGQGFTDTQYF	TGTGCCAGTGCTCAACCGGGACAGGGGTTTACAGATACGCAGTATTTT
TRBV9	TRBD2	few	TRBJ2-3	CASTPGLARHTDTQYF	TGTGCCTCCACACCCGGACTAGCGCGACACACAGATACGCAGTATTTT
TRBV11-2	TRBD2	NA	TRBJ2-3	CASSLMGGRAFTDTQYF	TGTGCCAGCAGCTTAATGGGCGGGAGGGCCTTCACAGATACGCAGTATTTT
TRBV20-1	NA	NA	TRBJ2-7	CSASRRDEQYF	TGCAGTGCTAGTCGGCGGGACGAGCAGTACTTC
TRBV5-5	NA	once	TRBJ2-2	CASSFLLANTGELFF	TGTGCCAGCAGCTTTCTACTAGCGAACACCGGGGAGCTGTTTTTT
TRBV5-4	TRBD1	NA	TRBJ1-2	CASSLTGNRGYTF	TGTGCCAGCAGCCTGACAGGGAACCGCGGCTACACCTTC
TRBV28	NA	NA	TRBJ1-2	CASSLSGGEGGYGYTF	TGTGCCAGCAGTTTATCTGGAGGGGAAGGCGGATATGGCTACACCTTC